The present T cell receptor beta chain was sequenced within a study of blood T cell repertoires in COVID-19 (dated by TCRdb to the early 2020s). Concerning the study at large: Recovered participants in ImmuneRACE Cohort 3 were defined as having two consecutive negative NP/OP PCR tests, clearance from a healthcare professional, or resolution of symptoms. Samples covering the acute and convalescent phases of COVID-19 were provided by collaborators in the United States, Italy and Spain. The material from the prospective study consisted of cDNA or gDNA derived from T cells, B-cell-depleted T cells, or PBMCs. Deeply sampled blood TCRbeta repertoires from subjects exposed to, actively infected with, or recovered from COVID-19 were included in the dataset. The repertoires were released in a freely available public database meant as a resource for research on the immune response to SARS-CoV-2. Samples came from the ongoing ImmuneRACE study (first 160 participants) plus 1,254 subjects from 6 global collaborators. A de-identified subject ID, COVID-19 status, age in years and sex were almost always included in the sample metadata. Where available, HLA class I and class II types were obtained from metadata supplied by the sample provider rather than from assay-based typing.

V has 6 bases trimmed and J has 5 bases trimmed; junction bases matching no gene number 5. For CDR1 and CDR2, the germline V gene (reference sequence) lists LNHDA and SQIVND. The CDR3 spans 14 residues, from the cysteine through the phenylalanine. Only the CDR3 DNA stays, 42 bases, in frame from base 1. What the authors observed across the whole study: How much clinical and demographic metadata was included differed by source and by participant, and the metadata was provided uncurated.

Remarks on this clone: It has no known antigen specificity. No much larger clone exists at a distance of one base, and base qualities are not known.

The immunoSEQ Assay, a bias-controlled multiplex PCR, was used to amplify TCRbeta CDR3 regions from genomic DNA. Regarding the original processing steps: The number of nucleated cells in each sample was estimated by amplification of reference gene primers within the assay. To quantify the absolute abundance of each unique TCRbeta CDR3 rearrangement, sequence reads were collapsed and filtered. For each sample, productive Simpson clonality was calculated by taking the square root of Simpson's diversity index across productive rearrangements. In TCRdb, the immuneACCESS table is reduced to in-frame sequences with V and J assigned. These tables do not hold every clone; where another copy was compared, an unresolved V gene accounts for under half, and the others remain unexplained. V, J and clone size derive from that table, while D and trimming were established from the DNA sequence. The table for this sample lists over 250,000 clones; more than 70% of them were counted only once. Around 2% of the sample comes from the top ten.

Participants in the prospective study were enrolled through a virtual design, were aged roughly 18 to 90 years, and lived in 24 United States geographic areas. To assign participants to cohorts, the prospective study relied on clinical history that participants themselves reported in a screening survey and a study questionnaire. Each participant in the prospective study had whole blood, serum and a nasopharyngeal or oropharyngeal swab collected by mobile phlebotomists. Participants in the prospective study had the option to provide additional blood draws and questionnaires over a roughly 2-month period. Prospective study blood samples were shipped either frozen or at room temperature before DNA extraction.

The chain was built from TRBV19 and TRBJ2-2; TRBD2 aligns with 8 central bases. The sequenced material came from PBMCs or T cells enriched from blood (not recorded which). This receptor was taken from a woman aged 60-70 years in a cohort exposed to, infected with or recovered from COVID-19 (not recorded which). The DNA reads TGTGCCAGTAGGCCGGGAGGGAGTACCGGGGAGCTGTTTTTT. Translated, it reads CASRPGGSTGELFF.